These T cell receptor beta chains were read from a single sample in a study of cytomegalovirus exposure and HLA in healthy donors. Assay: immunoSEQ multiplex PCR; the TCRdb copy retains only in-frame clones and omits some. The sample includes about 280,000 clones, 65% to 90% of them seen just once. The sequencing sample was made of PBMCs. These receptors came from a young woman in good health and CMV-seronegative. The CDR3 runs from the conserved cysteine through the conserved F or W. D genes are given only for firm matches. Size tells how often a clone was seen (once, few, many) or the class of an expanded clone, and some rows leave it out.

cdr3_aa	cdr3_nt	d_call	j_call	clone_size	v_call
CASSIGLVGEQFF	TGTGCCAGTAGTATAGGACTAGTCGGTGAGCAGTTCTTC	-	TRBJ2-1	-	TRBV19
CASSQPRRTSHRYNEQFF	TGCGCCAGCAGCCAACCCCGCCGGACTAGCCATAGGTACAATGAGCAGTTCTTC	TRBD2	TRBJ2-1	-	TRBV4-1
CAWSQQYEQYF	TGTGCCTGGAGTCAACAGTACGAGCAGTACTTC	-	TRBJ2-7	-	TRBV30
CASSQRGGSGYGYTF	TGTGCCAGCAGCCAGCGGGGGGGTAGTGGCTATGGCTACACCTTC	-	TRBJ1-2	-	TRBV27
CASSQDRSGGGTGELFF	TGCGCCAGCAGCCAAGATAGGAGCGGGGGCGGAACCGGGGAGCTGTTTTTT	TRBD2	TRBJ2-2	-	TRBV4-3
CSVRQGRSTEAFF	TGCAGCGTTAGACAGGGAAGAAGCACTGAAGCTTTCTTT	TRBD1	TRBJ1-1	-	TRBV29-1
CASSLAGGGPETQYF	TGCGCCAGCAGCTTGGCCGGAGGGGGCCCTGAGACCCAGTACTTC	-	TRBJ2-5	-	TRBV5-1
CASSIGGQRYGYTF	TGTGCCAGTAGTATTGGTGGACAGCGCTATGGCTACACCTTC	-	TRBJ1-2	few	TRBV19
CASSRGETQYF	TGTGCCAGCAGTAGAGGGGAGACCCAGTACTTC	-	TRBJ2-5	-	TRBV6-5
CASSAGSGDAYEQYF	TGCGCCAGCAGCGCCGGCTCAGGGGACGCCTACGAGCAGTACTTC	-	TRBJ2-7	-	TRBV5-1